This TCR beta chain was sequenced in a study of OX40 agonist ivuxolimab in advanced cancers. Whole-study context: Allowance was made for prior anti-PD-1, anti-PD-L1 or anti-CTLA-4 therapy, and about 40% had some. The study's findings and limits: Among expanded peripheral T cells, antigen specificity went undetermined.

Profiled with immunoSEQ multiplex PCR; TCRdb holds only in-frame clones, not every one. The data show 50,000 to 75,000 clones, about 89% seen once. In regard to this clone: Its antigen is not identified. Different DNA sequences within this sample yield the same CDR3.

CDR1 and CDR2 from the germline V gene are SGHAT and FQNNGV. V lost 1 base and J 5 bases, leaving 2 bases between the germline ends. This CDR3 is built from 11 residues. This chain connects TRBV11-2 to TRBJ2-5; D is unclear. The source material was CD4+ or CD8+ T cells sorted from blood, sampled in a trial of the OX40 agonist ivuxolimab. This TCR was recovered from an adult with an advanced solid tumor such as melanoma, head and neck, liver or kidney cancer. CDR3 DNA: TGTGCCAGCAGCTTAGTGGAGACCCAGTACTTC. As protein: CASSLVETQYF.